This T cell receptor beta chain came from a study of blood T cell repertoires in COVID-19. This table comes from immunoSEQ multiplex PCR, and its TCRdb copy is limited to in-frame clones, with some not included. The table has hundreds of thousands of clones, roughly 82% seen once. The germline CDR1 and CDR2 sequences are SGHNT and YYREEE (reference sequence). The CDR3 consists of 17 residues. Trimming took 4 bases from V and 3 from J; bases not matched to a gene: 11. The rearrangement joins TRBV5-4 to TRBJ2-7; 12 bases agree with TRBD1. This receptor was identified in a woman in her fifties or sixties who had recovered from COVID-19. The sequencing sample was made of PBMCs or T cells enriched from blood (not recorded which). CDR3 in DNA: TGTGCCAGCAGCGGCGGGACAGGGGGCCAGAGGCTCTACGAGCAGTACTTC. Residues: CASSGGTGGQRLYEQYF.